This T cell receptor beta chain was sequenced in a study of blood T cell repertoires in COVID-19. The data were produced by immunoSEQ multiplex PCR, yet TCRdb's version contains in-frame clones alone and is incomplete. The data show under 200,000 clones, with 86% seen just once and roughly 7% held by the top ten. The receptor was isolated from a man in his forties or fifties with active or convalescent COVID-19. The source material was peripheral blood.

The DNA for the CDR3 is TGCGCCAGCAGCCCCCGGACAGGCTTTAATGAAAAACTGTTTTTT. Protein: CASSPRTGFNEKLFF. V gene TRBV4-1 combines with J gene TRBJ1-4, with 7 bases lining up with TRBD1. Trimming at V came to 4 bases and at J to 4 bases, leaving 6 bases not matched to a gene. This CDR3 spans 15 amino acids. In germline, CDR1 is MGHRA, CDR2 YSYEKL.